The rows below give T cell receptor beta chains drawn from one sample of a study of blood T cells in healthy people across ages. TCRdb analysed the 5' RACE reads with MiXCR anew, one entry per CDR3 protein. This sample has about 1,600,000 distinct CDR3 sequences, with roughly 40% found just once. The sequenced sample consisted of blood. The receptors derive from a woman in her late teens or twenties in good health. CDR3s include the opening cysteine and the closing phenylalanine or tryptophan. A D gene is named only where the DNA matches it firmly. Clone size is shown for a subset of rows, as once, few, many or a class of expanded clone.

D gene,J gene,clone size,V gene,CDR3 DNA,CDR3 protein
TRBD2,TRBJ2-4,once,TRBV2,TGTGCCGGAAATTCCGGGACTAGCCTATCCTACAATGAGCAGTACTTC,CAGNSGTSLSYNEQYF
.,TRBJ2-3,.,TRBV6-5,TGTGCCAGCGGAAGGGGGGGGGCGGATACGCAGTATTTT,CASGRGGADTQYF
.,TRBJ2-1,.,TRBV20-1,TGCAGTGCCACTTCGGGGGCCTCCTACGAGCAGTTCTTC,CSATSGASYEQFF
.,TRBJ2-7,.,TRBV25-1,TGTGCCAGCAGTGAAACGATAAGCAATGAGCAGTACTTC,CASSETISNEQYF
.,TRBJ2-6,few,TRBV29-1,TGCAGCGTTGGTAGGGCGGGCGGGGCCAACGTCCTGACTTTC,CSVGRAGGANVLTF
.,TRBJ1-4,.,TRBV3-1,TGTGCCAGCAGCCAAGGGACATCAAGGGAAAAACTGTTTTTT,CASSQGTSREKLFF
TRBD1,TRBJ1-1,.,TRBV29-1,TGCAGCGTCGCCTCGGACAGGACGGGCACTGAAGCTTTCTTT,CSVASDRTGTEAFF
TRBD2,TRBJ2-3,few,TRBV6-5,TGTGCCAGCAGTTACTGGCCGGGACTAGCGGGAGGGCCTCTCTCAGATACGCAGTATTTT,CASSYWPGLAGGPLSDTQYF
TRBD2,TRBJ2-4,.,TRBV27,TGTGCCAGCAGTCCGTCCGGACTAGCGGGAGGCGGAACCAAAAACATTCAGTACTTC,CASSPSGLAGGGTKNIQYF
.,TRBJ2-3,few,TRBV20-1,TGCAGTGCCACACAGGGGGGGATGGATACGCAGTATTTT,CSATQGGMDTQYF
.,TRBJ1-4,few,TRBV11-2,TGTGCCAGCAGCTTAGGCCGAGTATCTAATGAAAAACTGTTTTTT,CASSLGRVSNEKLFF
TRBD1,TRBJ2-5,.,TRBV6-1,TGTGCCAGCAGTGTACAGGGGGCGAGGGAGACCCAGTACTTC,CASSVQGARETQYF
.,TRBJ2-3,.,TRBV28,TGTGCCATCTGCCGAGGGGGCACAGATACGCAGTATTTT,CAICRGGTDTQYF
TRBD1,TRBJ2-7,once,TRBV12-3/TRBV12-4,TGTGCCAGCAGAGACAGGGCTTCCCTCAATGGGCAGTACTTC,CASRDRASLNGQYF
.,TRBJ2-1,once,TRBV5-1,TGCGCCAGCAGCTTGTATAGAGCGAGCAGCTCCTACAATGAGCAGTTCTTC,CASSLYRASSSYNEQFF
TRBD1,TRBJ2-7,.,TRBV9,TGTGCCAGCAGCGCGACAGGGCTGGGTGAGCAGTACTTC,CASSATGLGEQYF
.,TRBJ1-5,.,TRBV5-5,TGTGCCAGCAGTTCCGAACCCAGGTCGAACAATCAGCCCCAGCATTTT,CASSSEPRSNNQPQHF
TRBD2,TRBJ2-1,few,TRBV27,TGTGCCAGCAGTTTATCCGCTAGCGGGATCTCCTACAATGAGCAGTTCTTC,CASSLSASGISYNEQFF
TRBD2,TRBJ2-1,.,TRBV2,TGTGCCAGCAACCCAGGACTAGCGGGGACCCTCAATGAGCAGTTCTTC,CASNPGLAGTLNEQFF
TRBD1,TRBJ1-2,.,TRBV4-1,TGCGCCAGCCGCACAGGGGGCGAGGATGGCTACACCTTC,CASRTGGEDGYTF
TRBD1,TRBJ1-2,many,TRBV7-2,TGTGCCAGCAGCTCGACAGGGGGCGCCTATGGCTACACCTTC,CASSSTGGAYGYTF
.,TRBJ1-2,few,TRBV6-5,TGTGCCAGCGCGAGGGGAGGCGATGGCTACACCTTC,CASARGGDGYTF
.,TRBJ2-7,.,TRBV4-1,TGCGCCAGCAGCCAAGCAGTAGGCAGCTCCTACGGGCAGTACTTC,CASSQAVGSSYGQYF
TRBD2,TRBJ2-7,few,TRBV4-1,TGCGCCAGCAGCCAATCAGGACTAGCGGGAGACGAGCAGTACTTC,CASSQSGLAGDEQYF
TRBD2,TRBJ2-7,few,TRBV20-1,TGCAGTGTGAGGAGTGTAGGGACTAGCAGCGAGCAGTACTTC,CSVRSVGTSSEQYF
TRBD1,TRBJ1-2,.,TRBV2,TGTGCCAGCAGTGACAGGGGGCAAAATGGCTACACCTTC,CASSDRGQNGYTF
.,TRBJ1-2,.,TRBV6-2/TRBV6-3,TGTGCCACCCACCAGCCCGGCGGGAGTGGCTACACCTTC,CATHQPGGSGYTF
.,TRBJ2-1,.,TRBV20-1,TGCAGTGCTACACAATCACTCCAGGCAATTGAGCAGTTCTTC,CSATQSLQAIEQFF
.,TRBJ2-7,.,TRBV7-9,TGTGCCAGCAGCCCTCCCCTCGGGCGGCCCGACTACGAGCAGTACTTC,CASSPPLGRPDYEQYF
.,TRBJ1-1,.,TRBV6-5,TGTGCCAGCAGTCGGACATCGGACACTGAAGCTTTCTTT,CASSRTSDTEAFF
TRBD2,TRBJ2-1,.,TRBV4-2,TGTGCCAGCAGCCAAGGGGAGGGGCTTAATGAGCAGTTCTTC,CASSQGEGLNEQFF
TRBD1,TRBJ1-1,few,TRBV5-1,TGCGCCAGCAGTGTGCGTAGACAGGGGGCTACGAACACTGAAGCTTTCTTT,CASSVRRQGATNTEAFF
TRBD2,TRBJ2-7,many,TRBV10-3,TGTGCCATGCGCCCTACTAGCGGGAGTACTCACGAGCAGTACTTC,CAMRPTSGSTHEQYF
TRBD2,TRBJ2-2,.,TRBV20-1,TGCAGTGCTTCCTGGCGGGAGATTGGTGGGGAGCTGTTTTTT,CSASWREIGGELFF
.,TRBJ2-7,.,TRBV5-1,TGCGCCAGCAGCTTTTCCCAGCCCTCCTACGAGCAGTACTTC,CASSFSQPSYEQYF
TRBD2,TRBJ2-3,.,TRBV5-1,TGCGCCAGCACGGAGCGGGGGGGCGTAGATACGCAGTATTTT,CASTERGGVDTQYF
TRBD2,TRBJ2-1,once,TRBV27,TGTGCCAGTTTGGGGACTAGCAGGCTCTACAATGAGCAGTTCTTC,CASLGTSRLYNEQFF
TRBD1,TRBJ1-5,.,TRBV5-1,TGCGCCAGCAGCTTGGGTGCCTCGGGACAGGGCCAGCCCCAGCATTTT,CASSLGASGQGQPQHF
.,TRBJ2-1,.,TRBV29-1,TGCAGCGTTGCTGAGTATGGGCAGTTCTTC,CSVAEYGQFF
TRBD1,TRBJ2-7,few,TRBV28,TGTGCCAGCAGGGGAGCCGGGACAGAGACAAAGACGGAGTACTTC,CASRGAGTETKTEYF
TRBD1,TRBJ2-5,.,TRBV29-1,TGCAGCGCCCACAGGGGGCTTCAGGAGCAGTACTTC,CSAHRGLQEQYF
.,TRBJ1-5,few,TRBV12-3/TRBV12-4,TGTGCCAGCAGTCGGGCGGGGAAGCCCCAGCATTTT,CASSRAGKPQHF
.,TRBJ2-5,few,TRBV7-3,TGTGCCAGCAGCTTAATGGAGGAAGAGACCCAGTACTTC,CASSLMEEETQYF
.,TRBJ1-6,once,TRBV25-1,TGTGCCAGCAGGGCGGACGACTCACCCCTCCACTTT,CASRADDSPLHF
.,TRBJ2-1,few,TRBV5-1,TGCGCCAGTACAGCTGGCGGGCGATACAATGAGCAGTTCTTC,CASTAGGRYNEQFF
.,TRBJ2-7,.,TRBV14,TGTGCCAGCAGCCAAGACCTCAGGGGCCTCACCTACGAGCAGTACTTC,CASSQDLRGLTYEQYF
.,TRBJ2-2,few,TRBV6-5,TGTGCCAGCAGTTACGACCGGTTACCGGGCACCGGGGAGCTGTTTTTT,CASSYDRLPGTGELFF
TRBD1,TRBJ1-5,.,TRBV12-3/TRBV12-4,TGTGCCACCGAACCCGGGACAGATAATCAGCCCCAGCATTTT,CATEPGTDNQPQHF
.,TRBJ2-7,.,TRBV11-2,TGTGCCAGCAGCTTCAGCGCGGGCCCCTACGAGCAGTACTTC,CASSFSAGPYEQYF
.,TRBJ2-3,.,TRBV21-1,TGTGCCAGCAGCAAACGAAAGGAGGCGGGGCTCACAGATACGCAGTATTTT,CASSKRKEAGLTDTQYF
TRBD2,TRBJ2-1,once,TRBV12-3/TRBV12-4,TGTGCCCGCAGACTAGCGGGAGCCTATGAGCAGTTCTTC,CARRLAGAYEQFF